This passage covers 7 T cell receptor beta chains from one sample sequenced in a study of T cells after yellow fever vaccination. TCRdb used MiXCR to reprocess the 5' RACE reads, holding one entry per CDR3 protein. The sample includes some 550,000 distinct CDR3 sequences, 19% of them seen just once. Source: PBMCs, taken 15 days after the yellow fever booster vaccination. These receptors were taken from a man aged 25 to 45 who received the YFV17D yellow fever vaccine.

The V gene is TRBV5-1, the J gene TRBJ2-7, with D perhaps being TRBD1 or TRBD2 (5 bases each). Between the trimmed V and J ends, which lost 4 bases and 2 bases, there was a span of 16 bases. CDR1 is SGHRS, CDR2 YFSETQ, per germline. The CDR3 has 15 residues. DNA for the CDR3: TGCGCCAGCAGCCCCGGGACCGCAAAACCCTACGAGCAGTACTTC. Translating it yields CASSPGTAKPYEQYF.

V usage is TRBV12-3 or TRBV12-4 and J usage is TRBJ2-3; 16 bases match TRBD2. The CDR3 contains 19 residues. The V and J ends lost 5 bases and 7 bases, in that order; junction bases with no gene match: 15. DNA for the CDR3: TGTGCCAGCAGTCCCCCAGCTCGGGGACTAGCGGGAGGGCGGAATACGCAGTATTTT. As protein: CASSPPARGLAGGRNTQYF.

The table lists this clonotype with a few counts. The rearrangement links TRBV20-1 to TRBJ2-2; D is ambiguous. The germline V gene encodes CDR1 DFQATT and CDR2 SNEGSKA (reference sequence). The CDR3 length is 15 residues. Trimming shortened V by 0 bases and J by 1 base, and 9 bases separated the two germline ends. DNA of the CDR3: TGCAGTGCTAGAGATCCGGAGCGGAACACCGGGGAGCTGTTTTTT. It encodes CSARDPERNTGELFF.

The CDR3 bases are TGTGCCGGGAGGACAGGGAGCCCCTACGAGCAGTACTTC. It translates to CAGRTGSPYEQYF. The chain recombines TRBV7-2 with TRBJ2-7, with 8 bases identical to TRBD1. The germline V gene has CDR1 SGHTA and CDR2 FQGNSA. Trimming at V came to 11 bases and at J to 2 bases, leaving 8 bases not matched to a gene. CDR3 size: 13 residues. Using reference TRBV7-2 and TRBJ2-7 for the parts outside the CDR3, the full variable domain is GAGVSQSPSNKVTEKGKDVELRCDPISGHTALYWYRQSLGQGLEFLIYFQGNSAPDKSGLPSDRFSAERTGGSVSTLTIQRTQQEDSAVYLCAGRTGSPYEQYFGPGTRLTVT.

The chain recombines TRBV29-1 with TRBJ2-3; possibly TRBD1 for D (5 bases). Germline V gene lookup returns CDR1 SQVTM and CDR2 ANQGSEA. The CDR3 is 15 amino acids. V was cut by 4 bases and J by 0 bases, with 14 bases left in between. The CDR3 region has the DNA TGCAGCGTTGCACCAGGGTCAACTAGCACAGATACGCAGTATTTT. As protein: CSVAPGSTSTDTQYF.

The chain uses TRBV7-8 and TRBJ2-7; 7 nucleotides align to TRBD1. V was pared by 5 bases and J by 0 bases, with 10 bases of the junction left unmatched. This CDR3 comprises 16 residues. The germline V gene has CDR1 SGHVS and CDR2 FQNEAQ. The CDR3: CASSIGQALSSYEQYF. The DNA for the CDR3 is TGTGCCAGCAGCATAGGACAGGCATTAAGCTCCTACGAGCAGTACTTC.

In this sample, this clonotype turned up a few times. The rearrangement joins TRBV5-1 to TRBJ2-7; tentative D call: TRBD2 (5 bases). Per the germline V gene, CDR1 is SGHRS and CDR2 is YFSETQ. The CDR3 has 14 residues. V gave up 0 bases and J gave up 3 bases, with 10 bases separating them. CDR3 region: CASSLAAGNYEQYF. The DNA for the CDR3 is TGCGCCAGCAGCTTGGCCGCCGGGAACTACGAGCAGTACTTC.